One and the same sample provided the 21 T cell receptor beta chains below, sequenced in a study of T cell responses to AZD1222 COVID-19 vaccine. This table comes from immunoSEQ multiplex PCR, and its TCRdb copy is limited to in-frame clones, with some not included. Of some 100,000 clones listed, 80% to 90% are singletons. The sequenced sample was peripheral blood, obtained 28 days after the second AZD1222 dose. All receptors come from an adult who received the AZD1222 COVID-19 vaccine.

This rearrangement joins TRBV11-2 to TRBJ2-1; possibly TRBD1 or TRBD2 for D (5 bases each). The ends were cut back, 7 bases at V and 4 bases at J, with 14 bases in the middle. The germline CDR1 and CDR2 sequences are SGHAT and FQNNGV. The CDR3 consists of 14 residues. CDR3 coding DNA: TGTGCCAGCATGACGGGGCCATATTACAATGAGCAGTTCTTC. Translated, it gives CASMTGPYYNEQFF. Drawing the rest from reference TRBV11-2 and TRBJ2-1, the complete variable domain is EAGVAQSPRYKIIEKRQSVAFWCNPISGHATLYWYQQILGQGPKLLIQFQNNGVVDDSQLPKDRFSAERLKGVDSTLKIQPAKLEDSAVYLCASMTGPYYNEQFFGPGTRLTVL.

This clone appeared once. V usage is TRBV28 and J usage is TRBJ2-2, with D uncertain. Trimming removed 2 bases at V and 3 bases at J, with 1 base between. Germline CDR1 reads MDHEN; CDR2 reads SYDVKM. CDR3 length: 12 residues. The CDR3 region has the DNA TGTGCCAGCAGTTTAGACACCGGGGAGCTGTTTTTT. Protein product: CASSLDTGELFF.

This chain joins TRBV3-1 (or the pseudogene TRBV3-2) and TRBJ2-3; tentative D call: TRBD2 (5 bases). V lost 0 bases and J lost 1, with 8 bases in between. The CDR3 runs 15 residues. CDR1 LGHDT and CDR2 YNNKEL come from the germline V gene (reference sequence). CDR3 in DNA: TGTGCCAGCAGCCAAGAAAGGCGGGGCACAGATACGCAGTATTTT. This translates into CASSQERRGTDTQYF.

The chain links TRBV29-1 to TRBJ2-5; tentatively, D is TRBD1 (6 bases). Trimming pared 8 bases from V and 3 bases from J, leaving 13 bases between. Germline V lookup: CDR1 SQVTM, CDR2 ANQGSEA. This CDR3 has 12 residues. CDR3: CSFRGWEETQYF. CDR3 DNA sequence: TGCAGCTTCAGGGGATGGGAAGAGACCCAGTACTTC.

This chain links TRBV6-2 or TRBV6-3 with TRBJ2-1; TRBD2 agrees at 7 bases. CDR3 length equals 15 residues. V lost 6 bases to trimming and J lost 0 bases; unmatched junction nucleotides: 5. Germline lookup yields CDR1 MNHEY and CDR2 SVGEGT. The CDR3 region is CASSDTSDSYNEQFF. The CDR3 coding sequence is TGTGCCAGCAGCGACACTAGCGACTCCTACAATGAGCAGTTCTTC.

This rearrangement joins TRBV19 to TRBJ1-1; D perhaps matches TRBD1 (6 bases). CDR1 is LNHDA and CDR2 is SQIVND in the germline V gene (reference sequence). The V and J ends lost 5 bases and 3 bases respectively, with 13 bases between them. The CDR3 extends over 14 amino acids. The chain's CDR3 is CASSAYREDTEAFF. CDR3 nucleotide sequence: TGTGCCAGTAGTGCCTACAGGGAGGACACTGAAGCTTTCTTT.

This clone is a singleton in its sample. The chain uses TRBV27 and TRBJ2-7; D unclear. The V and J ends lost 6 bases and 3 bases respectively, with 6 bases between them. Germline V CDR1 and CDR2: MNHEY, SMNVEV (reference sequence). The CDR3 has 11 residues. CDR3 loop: CASRDFYEQYF. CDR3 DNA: TGTGCCAGCAGAGACTTCTACGAGCAGTACTTC.

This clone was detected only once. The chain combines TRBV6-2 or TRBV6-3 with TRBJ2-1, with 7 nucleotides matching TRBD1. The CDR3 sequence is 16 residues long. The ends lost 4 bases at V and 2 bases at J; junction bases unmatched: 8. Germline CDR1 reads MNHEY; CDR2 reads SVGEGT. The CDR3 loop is CASSSSDRFPYNEQFF. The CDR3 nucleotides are TGTGCCAGCAGTTCGTCGGACAGGTTCCCCTACAATGAGCAGTTCTTC.

The CDR3 here is CAWSRGSGTGNNQPQHF. As DNA, the CDR3 is TGTGCCTGGAGTCGCGGTAGCGGGACAGGGAACAATCAGCCCCAGCATTTT. The rearrangement links TRBV30 to TRBJ1-5, with TRBD1 identical over 9 bases. The CDR3 is made up of 17 amino acids. Germline lookup yields CDR1 GTSNPN and CDR2 SVGIG (reference sequence). V shed 2 bases, J shed 3 bases, and the junction held 11 bases outside the gene matches.

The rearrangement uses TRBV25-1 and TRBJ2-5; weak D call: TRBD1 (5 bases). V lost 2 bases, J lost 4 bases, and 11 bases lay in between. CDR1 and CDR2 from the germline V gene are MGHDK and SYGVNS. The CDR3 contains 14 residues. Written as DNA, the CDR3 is TGTGCCAGCAGTGAACAGGGTATCGCAGAGACCCAGTACTTC. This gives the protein CASSEQGIAETQYF.

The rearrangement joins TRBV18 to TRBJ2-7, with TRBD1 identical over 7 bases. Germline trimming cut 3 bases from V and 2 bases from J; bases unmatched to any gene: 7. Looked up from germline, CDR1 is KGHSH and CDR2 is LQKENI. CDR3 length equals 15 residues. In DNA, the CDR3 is TGTGCCAGCTCACCCGATCTACAGGGGACCTACGAGCAGTACTTC. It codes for CASSPDLQGTYEQYF.

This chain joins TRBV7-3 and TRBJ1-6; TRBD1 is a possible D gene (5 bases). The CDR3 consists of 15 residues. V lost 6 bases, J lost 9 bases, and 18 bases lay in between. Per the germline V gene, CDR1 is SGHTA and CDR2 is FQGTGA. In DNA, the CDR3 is TGTGCCAGCAGTCGATTTCGAGGGGTCGGTTCACCCCTCCACTTT. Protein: CASSRFRGVGSPLHF.

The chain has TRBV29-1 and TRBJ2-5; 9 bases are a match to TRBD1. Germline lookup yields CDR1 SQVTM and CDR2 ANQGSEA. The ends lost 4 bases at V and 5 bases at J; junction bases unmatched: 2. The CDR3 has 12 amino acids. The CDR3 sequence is CSVGTGVETQYF. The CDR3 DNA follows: TGCAGCGTTGGGACAGGGGTGGAGACCCAGTACTTC.

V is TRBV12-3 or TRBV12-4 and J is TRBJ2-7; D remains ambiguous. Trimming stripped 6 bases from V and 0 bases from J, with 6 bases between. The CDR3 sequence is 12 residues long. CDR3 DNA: TGTGCCAGCAGCTCCAGCTCCTACGAGCAGTACTTC. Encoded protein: CASSSSSYEQYF.

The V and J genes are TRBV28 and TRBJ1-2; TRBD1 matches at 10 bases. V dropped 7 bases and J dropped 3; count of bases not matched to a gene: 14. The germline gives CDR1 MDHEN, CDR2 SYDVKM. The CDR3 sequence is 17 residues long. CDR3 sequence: CASTPPRTGGNDYGYTF. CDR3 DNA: TGTGCCAGCACCCCGCCCCGGACAGGGGGAAACGACTATGGCTACACCTTC.

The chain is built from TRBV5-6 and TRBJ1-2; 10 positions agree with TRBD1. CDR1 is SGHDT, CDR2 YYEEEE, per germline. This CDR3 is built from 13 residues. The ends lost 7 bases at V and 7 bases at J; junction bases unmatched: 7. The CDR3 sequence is CASLDRGLLGYTF. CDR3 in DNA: TGTGCCAGCTTAGACAGGGGGCTACTTGGCTACACCTTC.

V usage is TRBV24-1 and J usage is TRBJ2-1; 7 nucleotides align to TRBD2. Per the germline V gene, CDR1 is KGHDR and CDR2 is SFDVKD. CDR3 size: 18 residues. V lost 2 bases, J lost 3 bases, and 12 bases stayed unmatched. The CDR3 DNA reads TGTGCCACCAGTGATTCCCAGAGGGGAGGGCTCATCTACAATGAGCAGTTCTTC. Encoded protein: CATSDSQRGGLIYNEQFF.

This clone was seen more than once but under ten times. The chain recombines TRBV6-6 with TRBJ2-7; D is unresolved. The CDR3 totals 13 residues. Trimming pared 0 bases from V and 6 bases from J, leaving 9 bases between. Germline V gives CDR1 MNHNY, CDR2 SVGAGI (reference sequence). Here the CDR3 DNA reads TGTGCCAGCAGTTACTCCCCTTTTCGCGAGCAGTACTTC. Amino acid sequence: CASSYSPFREQYF.

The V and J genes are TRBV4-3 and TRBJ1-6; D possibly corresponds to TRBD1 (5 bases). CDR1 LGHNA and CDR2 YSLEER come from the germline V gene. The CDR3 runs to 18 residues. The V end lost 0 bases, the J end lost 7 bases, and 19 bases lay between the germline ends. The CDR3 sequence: CASSQEPLGGGWNSPLHF. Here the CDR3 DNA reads TGCGCCAGCAGCCAAGAACCTCTCGGCGGGGGGTGGAATTCACCCCTCCACTTT.

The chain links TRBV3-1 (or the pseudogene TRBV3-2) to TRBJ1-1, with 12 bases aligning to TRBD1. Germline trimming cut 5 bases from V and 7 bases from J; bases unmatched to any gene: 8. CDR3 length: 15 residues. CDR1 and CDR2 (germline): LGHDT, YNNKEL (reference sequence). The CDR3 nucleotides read TGTGCCAGCAGCGCCCGGGACAGGGGGCATGGTGAAGCTTTCTTT. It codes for CASSARDRGHGEAFF.

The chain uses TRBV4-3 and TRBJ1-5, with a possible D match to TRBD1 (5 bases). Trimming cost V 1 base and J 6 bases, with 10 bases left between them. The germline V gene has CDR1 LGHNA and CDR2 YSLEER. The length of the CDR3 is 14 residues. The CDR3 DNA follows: TGCGCCAGCAGCCAAGGGGGGGAGGGTCAGCCCCAGCATTTT. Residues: CASSQGGEGQPQHF.